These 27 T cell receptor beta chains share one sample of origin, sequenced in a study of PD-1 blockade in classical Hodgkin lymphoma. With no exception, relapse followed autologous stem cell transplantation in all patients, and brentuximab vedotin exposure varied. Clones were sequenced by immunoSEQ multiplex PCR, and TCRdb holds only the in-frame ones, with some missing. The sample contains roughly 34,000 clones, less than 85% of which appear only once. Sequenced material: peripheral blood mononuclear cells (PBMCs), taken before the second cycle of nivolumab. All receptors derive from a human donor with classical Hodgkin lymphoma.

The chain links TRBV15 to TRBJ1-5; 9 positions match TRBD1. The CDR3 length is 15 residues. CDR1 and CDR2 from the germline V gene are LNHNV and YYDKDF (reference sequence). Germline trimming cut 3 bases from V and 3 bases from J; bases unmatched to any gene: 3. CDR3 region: CATSRHRGLNQPQHF. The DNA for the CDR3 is TGTGCCACCAGCAGGCACAGGGGGCTCAATCAGCCCCAGCATTTT.

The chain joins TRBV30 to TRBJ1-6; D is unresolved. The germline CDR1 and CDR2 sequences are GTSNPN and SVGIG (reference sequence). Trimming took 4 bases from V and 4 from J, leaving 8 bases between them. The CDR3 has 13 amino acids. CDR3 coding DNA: TGTGCCTGGACACCGAGTTATAATTCACCCCTCCACTTT. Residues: CAWTPSYNSPLHF.

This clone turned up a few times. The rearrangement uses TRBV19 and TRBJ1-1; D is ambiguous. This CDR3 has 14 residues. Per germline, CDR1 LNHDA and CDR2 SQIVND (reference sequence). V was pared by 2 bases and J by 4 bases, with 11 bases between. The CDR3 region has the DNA TGTGCCAGTAGTATATCGCCGGTGGGCACTGAAGCTTTCTTT. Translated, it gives CASSISPVGTEAFF.

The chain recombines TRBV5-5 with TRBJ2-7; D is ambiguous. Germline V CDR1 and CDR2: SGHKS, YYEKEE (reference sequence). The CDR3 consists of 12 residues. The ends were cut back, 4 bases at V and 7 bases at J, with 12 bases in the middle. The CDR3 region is CASSPGLGEQYF. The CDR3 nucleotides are TGTGCCAGCAGCCCGGGCCTCGGGGAGCAGTACTTC.

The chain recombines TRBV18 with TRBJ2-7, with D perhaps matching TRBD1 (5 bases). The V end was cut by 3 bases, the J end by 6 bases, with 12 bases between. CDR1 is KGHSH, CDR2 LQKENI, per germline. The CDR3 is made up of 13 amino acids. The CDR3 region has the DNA TGTGCCAGCTCACCGTATCCCCAGGGCGAGCAGTACTTC. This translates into CASSPYPQGEQYF. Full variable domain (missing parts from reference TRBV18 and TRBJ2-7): NAGVMQNPRHLVRRRGQEARLRCSPMKGHSHVYWYRQLPEEGLKFMVYLQKENIIDESGMPKERFSAEFPKEGPSILRIQQVVRGDSAAYFCASSPYPQGEQYFGPGTRLTVT.

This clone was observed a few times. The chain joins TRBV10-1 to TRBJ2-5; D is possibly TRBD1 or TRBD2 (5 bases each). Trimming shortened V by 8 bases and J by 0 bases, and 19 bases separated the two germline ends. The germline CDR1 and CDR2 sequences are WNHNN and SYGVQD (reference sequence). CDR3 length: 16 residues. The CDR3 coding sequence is TGCGCCAGCCCGACCTGTAGGGGACCGGACCAAGAGACCCAGTACTTC. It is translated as CASPTCRGPDQETQYF.

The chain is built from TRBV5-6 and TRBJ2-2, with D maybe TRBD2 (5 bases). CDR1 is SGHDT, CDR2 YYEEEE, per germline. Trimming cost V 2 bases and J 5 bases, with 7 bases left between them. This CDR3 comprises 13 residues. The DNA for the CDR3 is TGTGCCAGCAGCTTCACTAGTACCGGGGAGCTGTTTTTT. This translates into CASSFTSTGELFF.

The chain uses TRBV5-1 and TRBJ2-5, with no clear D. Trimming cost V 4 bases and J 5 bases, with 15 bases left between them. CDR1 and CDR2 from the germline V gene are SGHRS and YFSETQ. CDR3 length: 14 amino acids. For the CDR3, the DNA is TGCGCCAGCAGCCTTGCGGACGTACGGGAGACCCAGTACTTC. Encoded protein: CASSLADVRETQYF.

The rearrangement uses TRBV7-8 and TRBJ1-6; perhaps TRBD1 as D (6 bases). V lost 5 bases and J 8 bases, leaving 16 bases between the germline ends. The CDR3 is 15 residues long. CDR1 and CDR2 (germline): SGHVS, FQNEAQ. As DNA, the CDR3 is TGTGCCAGCAGCGTGCAGGGGCCTCCTGATTCACCCCTCCACTTT. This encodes CASSVQGPPDSPLHF. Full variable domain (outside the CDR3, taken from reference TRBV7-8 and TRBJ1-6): GAGVSQSPRYKVAKRGQDVALRCDPISGHVSLFWYQQALGQGPEFLTYFQNEAQLDKSGLPSDRFFAERPEGSVSTLKIQRTQQEDSAVYLCASSVQGPPDSPLHFGNGTRLTVT.

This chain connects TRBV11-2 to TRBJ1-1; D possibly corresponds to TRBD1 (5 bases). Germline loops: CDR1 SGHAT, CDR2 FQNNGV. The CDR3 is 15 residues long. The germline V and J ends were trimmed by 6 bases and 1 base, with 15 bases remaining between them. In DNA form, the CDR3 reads TGTGCCAGCAGGGCGCCGGGAAGGGGGAACACTGAAGCTTTCTTT. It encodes CASRAPGRGNTEAFF.

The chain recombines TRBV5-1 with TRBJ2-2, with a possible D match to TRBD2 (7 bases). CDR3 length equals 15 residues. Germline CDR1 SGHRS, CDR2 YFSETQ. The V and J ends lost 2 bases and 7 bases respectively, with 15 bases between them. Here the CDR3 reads CASSFSGGEVGELFF. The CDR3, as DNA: TGCGCCAGCAGCTTTTCGGGGGGCGAGGTCGGGGAGCTGTTTTTT.

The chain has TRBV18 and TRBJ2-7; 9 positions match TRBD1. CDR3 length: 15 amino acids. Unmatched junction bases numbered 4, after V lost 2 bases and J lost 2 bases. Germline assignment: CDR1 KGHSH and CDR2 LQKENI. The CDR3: CASSPGTGLTYEQYF. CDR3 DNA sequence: TGTGCCAGCTCACCAGGGACAGGGCTTACCTACGAGCAGTACTTC.

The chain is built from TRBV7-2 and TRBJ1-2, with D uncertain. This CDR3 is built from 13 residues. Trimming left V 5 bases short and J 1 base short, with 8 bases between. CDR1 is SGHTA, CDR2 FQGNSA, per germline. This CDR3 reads CASSHAGNYGYTF. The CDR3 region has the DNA TGTGCCAGCAGCCACGCGGGTAACTATGGCTACACCTTC.

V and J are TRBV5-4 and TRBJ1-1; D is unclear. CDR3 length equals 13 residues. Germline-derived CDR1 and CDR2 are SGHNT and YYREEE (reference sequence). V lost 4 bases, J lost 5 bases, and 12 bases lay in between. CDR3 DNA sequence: TGTGCCAGCAGCCGTGTGGGCCAAACTGAAGCTTTCTTT. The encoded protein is CASSRVGQTEAFF.

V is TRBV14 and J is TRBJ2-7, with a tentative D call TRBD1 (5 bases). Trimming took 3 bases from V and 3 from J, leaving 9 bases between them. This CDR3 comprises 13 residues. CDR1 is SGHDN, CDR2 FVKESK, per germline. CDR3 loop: CASSHLDSYEQYF. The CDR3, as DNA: TGTGCCAGCAGCCATCTAGACAGCTACGAGCAGTACTTC. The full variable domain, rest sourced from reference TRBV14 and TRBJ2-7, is EAGVTQFPSHSVIEKGQTVTLRCDPISGHDNLYWYRRVMGKEIKFLLHFVKESKQDESGMPNNRFLAERTGGTYSTLKVQPAELEDSGVYFCASSHLDSYEQYFGPGTRLTVT.

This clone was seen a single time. The CDR3 protein is CASSDDGGFNSPLHF. DNA for the CDR3: TGCGCCAGCAGCGATGACGGGGGCTTTAATTCACCCCTCCACTTT. V is TRBV5-1 and J is TRBJ1-6, with D maybe TRBD1 (6 bases). Germline V gene sequence: CDR1 SGHRS, CDR2 YFSETQ. This CDR3 spans 15 amino acids. The V end lost 4 bases, the J end lost 6 bases, and 14 bases lay between the germline ends.

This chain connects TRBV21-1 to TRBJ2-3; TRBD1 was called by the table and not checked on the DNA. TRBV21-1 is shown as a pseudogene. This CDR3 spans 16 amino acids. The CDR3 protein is CASSDGTGPTGDTQYF. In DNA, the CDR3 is TGTGCCAGCAGCGATGGGACAGGGCCCACAGGAGATACGCAGTATTTT.

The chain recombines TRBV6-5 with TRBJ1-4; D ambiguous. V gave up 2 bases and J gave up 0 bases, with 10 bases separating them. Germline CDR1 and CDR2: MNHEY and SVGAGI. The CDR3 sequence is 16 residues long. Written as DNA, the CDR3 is TGTGCCAGCAGTTACGAGAGTTTTGCAACTAATGAAAAACTGTTTTTT. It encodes CASSYESFATNEKLFF.

The CDR3 DNA is TGCGCCAGCAGCCAACATCACAGGGAAGGGAAGGAGGCTTTCTTT. Translation gives CASSQHHREGKEAFF. The chain has TRBV4-3 and TRBJ1-1, with a tentative D call TRBD1 (6 bases). Trimming left V 2 bases short and J 11 bases short, with 21 bases between. CDR3 length: 15 residues. Germline CDR1 LGHNA, CDR2 YSLEER.

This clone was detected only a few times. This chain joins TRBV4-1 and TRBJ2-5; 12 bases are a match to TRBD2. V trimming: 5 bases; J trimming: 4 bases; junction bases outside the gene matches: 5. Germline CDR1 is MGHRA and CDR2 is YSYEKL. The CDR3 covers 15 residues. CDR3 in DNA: TGCGCCAGCAGCGGGACGGGACTAGCGGGAGAGACCCAGTACTTC. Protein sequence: CASSGTGLAGETQYF.

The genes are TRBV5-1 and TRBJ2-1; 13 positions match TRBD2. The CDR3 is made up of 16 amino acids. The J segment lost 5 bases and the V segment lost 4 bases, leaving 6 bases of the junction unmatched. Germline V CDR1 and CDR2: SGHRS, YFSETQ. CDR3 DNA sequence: TGCGCCAGCAGCCCCTGGACTAGCGGGGGCAACAATGAGCAGTTCTTC. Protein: CASSPWTSGGNNEQFF.

This CDR3 is CASSLNAGTGEDGVSGELFF. CDR3 bases: TGTGCCAGCAGCTTAAACGCCGGGACAGGGGAGGATGGGGTATCCGGGGAGCTGTTTTTT. J is TRBJ2-2 and V is TRBV7-8; TRBD1 aligns across 10 bases. Germline CDR1 and CDR2: SGHVS and FQNEAQ. The CDR3 has 20 residues. V gave up 2 bases and J gave up 6 bases; unmatched junction bases: 18.

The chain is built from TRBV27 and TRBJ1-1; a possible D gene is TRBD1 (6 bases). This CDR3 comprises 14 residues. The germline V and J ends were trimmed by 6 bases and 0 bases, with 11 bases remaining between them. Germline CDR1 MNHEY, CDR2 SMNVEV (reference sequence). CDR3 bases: TGTGCCAGCAGCCTGGACAGACTGAACACTGAAGCTTTCTTT. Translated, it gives CASSLDRLNTEAFF.

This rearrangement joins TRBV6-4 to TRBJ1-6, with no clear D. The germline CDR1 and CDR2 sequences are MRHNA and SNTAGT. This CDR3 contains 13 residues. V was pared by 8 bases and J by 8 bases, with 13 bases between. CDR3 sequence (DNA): TGTGCCAGCTCGTCGCAGGCGGATTCACCCCTCCACTTT. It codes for CASSSQADSPLHF.

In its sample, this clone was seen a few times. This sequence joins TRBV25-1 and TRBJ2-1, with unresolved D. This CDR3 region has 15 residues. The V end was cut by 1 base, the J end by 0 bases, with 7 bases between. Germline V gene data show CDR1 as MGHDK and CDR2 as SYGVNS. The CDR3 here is CASSEFANSYNEQFF. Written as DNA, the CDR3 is TGTGCCAGCAGTGAATTTGCTAACTCCTACAATGAGCAGTTCTTC.

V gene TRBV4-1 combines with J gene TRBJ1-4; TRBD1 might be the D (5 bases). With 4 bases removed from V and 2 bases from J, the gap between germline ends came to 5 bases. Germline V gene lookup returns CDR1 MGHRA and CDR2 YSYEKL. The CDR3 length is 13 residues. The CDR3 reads CASSRDTNEKLFF. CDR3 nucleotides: TGCGCCAGCAGCCGGGACACTAATGAAAAACTGTTTTTT.

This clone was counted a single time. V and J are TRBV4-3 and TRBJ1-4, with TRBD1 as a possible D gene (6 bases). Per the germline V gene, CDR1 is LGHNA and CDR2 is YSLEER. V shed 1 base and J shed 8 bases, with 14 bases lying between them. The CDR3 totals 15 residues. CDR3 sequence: CASSQVWTEEEKLFF. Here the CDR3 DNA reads TGCGCCAGCAGCCAAGTCTGGACAGAAGAGGAAAAACTGTTTTTT.